The 21 T cell receptor beta chains reported below all come from one sample, sequenced in a study of T cells in Graves' hyperthyroidism and ophthalmopathy (dated 2019 in TCRdb). The protocol used for the library was multiplex PCR. The sample was run on an Illumina HiSeq 2000. The TCR beta CDR3 regions were amplified from the RNA transcripts. The first round of RT-PCR for the TCR CDR3 was performed with the HTBI primer set and the Qiagen OneStep RT-PCR kit. The public reads were run again by TCRdb, first through fastp at Q25 and then through MiXCR, and only productive beta chains were kept. Records with the same CDR3 protein are collapsed into one entry carrying the most frequent genes and DNA. The sample profile shows roughly 510,000 distinct CDR3 sequences; 20% of them were found once. The ten largest clones capture around 27% of the sample. Sample: blood. The receptors derive from a man younger than 35 with Graves' hyperthyroidism.

The chain joins TRBV11-2 to TRBJ2-2; 7 bases align to TRBD2. Germline V gene sequence: CDR1 SGHAT, CDR2 FQNNGV. This CDR3 has 19 residues. The V gene end was trimmed by 4 bases and the J gene end by 4 bases; junction bases not matched to a gene: 18. The CDR3 loop reads CASSSRLASKGRVTGELFF. CDR3 nucleotide sequence: TGTGCCAGCAGCTCTAGACTAGCTTCTAAGGGACGAGTCACCGGGGAGCTGTTTTTT. Drawing the rest from reference TRBV11-2 and TRBJ2-2, the complete variable domain is EAGVAQSPRYKIIEKRQSVAFWCNPISGHATLYWYQQILGQGPKLLIQFQNNGVVDDSQLPKDRFSAERLKGVDSTLKIQPAKLEDSAVYLCASSSRLASKGRVTGELFFGEGSRLTVL.

The table lists this clonotype with many counts. The rearrangement joins TRBV6-1 to TRBJ1-5, with TRBD1 as a possible D gene (6 bases). This CDR3 has 16 amino acids. CDR1 and CDR2 from the germline V gene are MNHNS and SASEGT. The germline V and J ends were trimmed by 4 bases and 7 bases, with 20 bases remaining between them. CDR3 protein: CASSAPRARGGQPQHF. The CDR3 DNA reads as TGTGCCAGCAGTGCACCCCGGGCCCGGGGGGGCCAGCCCCAGCATTTT.

This chain joins TRBV19 and TRBJ1-1; 8 bases align to TRBD1. The V segment lost 8 bases and the J segment 7 bases; nucleotides outside the gene matches: 9. The CDR3 spans 13 residues. Germline CDR1 LNHDA, CDR2 SQIVND (reference sequence). The CDR3 protein is CASRDRPGVEAFF. CDR3 nucleotides: TGTGCCAGTCGGGACAGGCCGGGGGTTGAAGCTTTCTTT.

This clonotype appeared a few times. The V and J genes are TRBV9 and TRBJ1-1, with D unresolved. The CDR3 has 12 amino acids. Trimming left V 0 bases short and J 7 bases short, with 7 bases between. Germline CDR1 SGDLS, CDR2 YYNGEE. The CDR3 DNA is TGTGCCAGCAGCGTAGGAACAGATGAAGCTTTCTTT. Amino acid sequence: CASSVGTDEAFF.

J is TRBJ2-2 and V is TRBV6-5, with D perhaps assigned TRBD1 or TRBD2 (5 bases each). Trimming shortened V by 0 bases and J by 1 base, and 12 bases separated the two germline ends. The length of the CDR3 is 17 residues. Germline values: CDR1 MNHEY, CDR2 SVGAGI. CDR3: CASSYSWGMMNTGELFF. CDR3 DNA sequence: TGTGCCAGCAGTTACTCGTGGGGGATGATGAACACCGGGGAGCTGTTTTTT.

A few counts support this clonotype. This chain connects TRBV4-1 to TRBJ1-3, with D uncertain. This CDR3 contains 16 residues. The V end lost 1 base, the J end lost 0 bases, and 10 bases lay between the germline ends. CDR1 is MGHRA, CDR2 YSYEKL, per germline. For the CDR3, the DNA is TGCGCCAGCAGCCAAGGAGTCTTAGGCTCTGGAAACACCATATATTTT. Amino acid sequence: CASSQGVLGSGNTIYF.

The table lists this clonotype with a few counts. V is TRBV24-1 and J is TRBJ2-5; TRBD1 matches 9 bases. Germline V gene lookup returns CDR1 KGHDR and CDR2 SFDVKD. Germline trimming cut 5 bases from V and 4 bases from J; bases unmatched to any gene: 4. This CDR3 has 14 residues. CDR3 amino acids: CATSGDRVPETQYF. For the CDR3, the DNA is TGTGCCACCAGTGGGGACAGGGTGCCAGAGACCCAGTACTTC.

The sample holds a few counts of this clonotype. The V and J genes are TRBV28 and TRBJ1-6; D is undetermined. This CDR3 has 13 residues. CDR1 and CDR2 from the germline V gene are MDHEN and SYDVKM. V was shortened by 6 bases and J by 8 bases, with 11 bases between the two germline ends. CDR3: CASSPRSDSPLHF. The CDR3 coding sequence is TGTGCCAGCAGCCCTAGGTCCGATTCACCCCTCCACTTT.

This clonotype was counted many times. The chain recombines TRBV19 with TRBJ1-1; 9 nucleotides line up with TRBD1. The CDR3 covers 15 residues. Per the germline V gene, CDR1 is LNHDA and CDR2 is SQIVND (reference sequence). Trimming removed 4 bases from V and 1 base from J; junction bases left unmatched: 4. CDR3 nucleotides: TGTGCCAGTAGTACTCCGGGACAGGGGAACACTGAAGCTTTCTTT. Protein sequence: CASSTPGQGNTEAFF.

The chain links TRBV7-8 to TRBJ2-5; D is unresolved. Germline CDR1 reads SGHVS; CDR2 reads FQNEAQ. CDR3 size: 15 residues. The V gene lost 7 bases and the J gene lost 3 bases, with 18 bases spanning the gap. CDR3 in amino acids: CASIASHTREETQYF. CDR3 nucleotide sequence: TGTGCCAGCATCGCGTCTCATACTCGTGAAGAGACCCAGTACTTC.

This clonotype was seen repeatedly, ten times or more. The rearrangement joins TRBV2 to TRBJ2-2; 12 bases are shared with TRBD2. Trimming took 7 bases from V and 3 from J; bases not matched to a gene: 3. Germline CDR1 and CDR2: SNHLY and FYNNEI. There are 15 residues in the CDR3. CDR3 sequence reads: CASTRTSGDTGELFF. The CDR3 DNA reads as TGTGCCAGCACTCGGACTAGCGGGGACACCGGGGAGCTGTTTTTT.

J is TRBJ2-4 and V is TRBV29-1; 7 bases are a match to TRBD2. The CDR3 has 15 amino acids. V lost 1 base, J lost 7 bases, and 10 bases stayed unmatched. Per germline, CDR1 SQVTM and CDR2 ANQGSEA. The CDR3 sequence is CSVEVYLAEGNIQYF. CDR3 DNA: TGCAGCGTTGAAGTTTATCTAGCGGAGGGGAACATTCAGTACTTC.

A few counts support this clonotype. This chain links TRBV2 with TRBJ1-6, with TRBD1 identical over 11 bases. The CDR3 spans 15 residues. CDR1 and CDR2 from the germline V gene are SNHLY and FYNNEI. The J segment lost 11 bases and the V segment lost 6 bases, leaving 9 bases of the junction unmatched. The CDR3 DNA reads TGTGCCAGCAGCTGGGACAGGGGGGAACGGGCACCCCTCCACTTT. Protein: CASSWDRGERAPLHF. The full variable domain, completed using reference TRBV2 and TRBJ1-6, is EPEVTQTPSHQVTQMGQEVILRCVPISNHLYFYWYRQILGQKVEFLVSFYNNEISEKSEIFDDQFSVERPDGSNFTLKIRSTKLEDSAMYFCASSWDRGERAPLHFGNGTRLTVT.

The chain is built from TRBV2 and TRBJ2-5, with D maybe TRBD2 (7 bases). This CDR3 has 15 amino acids. Germline V gives CDR1 SNHLY, CDR2 FYNNEI. Trimming shortened V by 0 bases and J by 5 bases, and 13 bases separated the two germline ends. The CDR3 spells CASSEAGGHRETQYF. CDR3 DNA: TGTGCCAGCAGTGAAGCCGGGGGGCACAGGGAGACCCAGTACTTC.

At least ten counts were recorded for this clonotype. This sequence joins TRBV6-1 and TRBJ1-5; tentatively, D is TRBD1 (6 bases). The CDR3 totals 12 residues. V lost 5 bases to trimming and J lost 9 bases, with 11 bases between them. Looked up from germline, CDR1 is MNHNS and CDR2 is SASEGT. The CDR3 nucleotides read TGTGCCAGCAGTACGGGGGGCGCGCCCCAGCATTTT. This encodes CASSTGGAPQHF.

V usage is TRBV12-3 or TRBV12-4 and J usage is TRBJ1-2; 9 positions agree with TRBD1. J was trimmed by 8 bases and V by 5 bases; bases with no gene match: 9. The CDR3 runs to 14 residues. CDR3 in DNA: TGTGCCAGCAGTCCGGGACAGGGAAAGGGAGGCTACACCTTC. Translation: CASSPGQGKGGYTF.

This clonotype was seen ten or more times. V and J are TRBV5-1 and TRBJ1-2, with a weak D call TRBD1 (6 bases). Germline CDR1 is SGHRS and CDR2 is YFSETQ. V lost 4 bases to trimming and J lost 7 bases, with 23 bases between them. CDR3 length: 16 amino acids. CDR3 protein: CASSRGTELYSGGYTF. The CDR3 nucleotides read TGCGCCAGCAGCAGGGGGACCGAACTCTACAGTGGTGGCTACACCTTC.

The rearrangement joins TRBV28 to TRBJ2-7; D remains ambiguous. The CDR3 loop spans 13 amino acids. V shed 5 bases and J shed 5 bases, with 13 bases lying between them. The germline V gene encodes CDR1 MDHEN and CDR2 SYDVKM. The CDR3 is CASSGLSRHEQYF. For the CDR3, the DNA is TGTGCCAGCAGTGGCCTGTCGCGACACGAGCAGTACTTC.

This clonotype has more than one count but fewer than ten. V usage is TRBV4-1 and J usage is TRBJ2-7, with TRBD1 matching 9 bases. This CDR3 region has 14 residues. The V segment lost 2 bases and the J segment 5 bases; nucleotides outside the gene matches: 4. From germline, CDR1 is MGHRA and CDR2 YSYEKL. CDR3 region: CASSQRDRVDEQYF. The CDR3 DNA reads TGCGCCAGCAGCCAACGGGACAGGGTTGACGAGCAGTACTTC.

This clonotype was found many times. The V and J genes are TRBV11-2 and TRBJ2-5; possible D gene TRBD1, 5 bases. The germline gives CDR1 SGHAT, CDR2 FQNNGV. The CDR3 length is 16 residues. V was cut by 3 bases and J by 0 bases, with 14 bases left in between. CDR3 coding DNA: TGTGCCAGCAGCTTGTATCGTGGGGCGTACCAAGAGACCCAGTACTTC. Translation: CASSLYRGAYQETQYF. Filled out from reference TRBV11-2 and TRBJ2-5, the complete variable domain reads EAGVAQSPRYKIIEKRQSVAFWCNPISGHATLYWYQQILGQGPKLLIQFQNNGVVDDSQLPKDRFSAERLKGVDSTLKIQPAKLEDSAVYLCASSLYRGAYQETQYFGPGTRLLVL.

This clonotype was seen many times. The genes are TRBV2 and TRBJ1-1, with D uncertain. The CDR3 has 17 residues. The germline V gene has CDR1 SNHLY and CDR2 FYNNEI. V shed 7 bases and J shed 0 bases, with 21 bases lying between them. The CDR3 DNA reads as TGTGCCAGCATCCCCTTAAAGGGCCTTTCCATGAACACTGAAGCTTTCTTT. Translating gives CASIPLKGLSMNTEAFF.